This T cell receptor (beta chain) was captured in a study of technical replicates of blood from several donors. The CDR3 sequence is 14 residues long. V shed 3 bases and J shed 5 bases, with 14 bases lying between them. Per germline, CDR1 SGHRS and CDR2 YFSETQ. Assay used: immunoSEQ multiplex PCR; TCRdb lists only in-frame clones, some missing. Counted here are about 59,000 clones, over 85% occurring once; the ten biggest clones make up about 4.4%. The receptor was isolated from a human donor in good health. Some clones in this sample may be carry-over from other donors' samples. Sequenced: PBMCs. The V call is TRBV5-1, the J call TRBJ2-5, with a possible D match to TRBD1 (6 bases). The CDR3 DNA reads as TGCGCCAGCAGCTGGGGTTCAGGGGTTGAGACCCAGTACTTC. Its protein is CASSWGSGVETQYF.